This is a list of T cell receptor beta chains from one sample in a study of cytomegalovirus exposure and HLA in healthy donors. The table came from immunoSEQ multiplex PCR; TCRdb's copy has only in-frame clones and leaves some out. The data hold over 150,000 clones, with 80% to 85% observed a single time. The sequencing input was PBMCs. The receptors derive from a human donor in good health. The CDR3 runs from the conserved cysteine through the conserved F or W. Size values are once, few and many counts, or a class for expanded clones, and some rows have none.

V: TRBV18
J: TRBJ1-5
size: NA
CDR3: CASSPAPEGNQPQHF

V: TRBV21-1
J: TRBJ1-1
size: NA
CDR3: CASRQRGVVRRGAFF

V: TRBV7-2
J: TRBJ2-3
size: NA
CDR3: CASRYSGASTDTQYF

V: TRBV18
J: TRBJ2-7
size: NA
CDR3: CASSPGLAGAIEQYF

V: TRBV6-5
J: TRBJ1-3
size: NA
CDR3: CASRPDRIGNTIYF

V: TRBV9
J: TRBJ2-2
size: NA
CDR3: CASSVERTTAGELFF

V: TRBV7-2
J: TRBJ2-1
size: NA
CDR3: CASSAGQPYNEQFF

V: TRBV19
J: TRBJ1-5
size: NA
CDR3: CASSEQGNQPQHF

V: TRBV7-6
J: TRBJ2-4
size: NA
CDR3: CASSLGAGAPGNIQYF

V: TRBV6-5
J: TRBJ2-5
size: NA
CDR3: CASSYGTGQETQYF

V: TRBV7-2
J: TRBJ1-4
size: NA
CDR3: CASSLDRGEKLFF

V: TRBV10-2
J: TRBJ1-1
size: NA
CDR3: CASTSGVTGPEAFF

V: TRBV7-3
J: TRBJ2-5
size: NA
CDR3: CASSLVPGGYETQYF

V: TRBV25-1
J: TRBJ2-5
size: NA
CDR3: CASSDKHPGQIQETQYF

V: TRBV7-9
J: TRBJ2-1
size: NA
CDR3: CASSLFSRGGYNEQFF

V: TRBV7-3
J: TRBJ2-3
size: NA
CDR3: CASSKGGTSRSLDTQYF

V: TRBV7-9
J: TRBJ1-6
size: NA
CDR3: CASSLEQINSPLHF

V: TRBV5-6
J: TRBJ2-1
size: NA
CDR3: CASSRGVNEQFF

V: TRBV5-1
J: TRBJ2-7
size: NA
CDR3: CASSSEGGSSYEQYF

V: TRBV19
J: TRBJ2-7
size: NA
CDR3: CASSTPGRSAEQYF

V: TRBV7-8
J: TRBJ2-7
size: NA
CDR3: CASSPRTGGHEQYF

V: TRBV9
J: TRBJ1-2
size: NA
CDR3: CASSVEGGGDYGYTF

V: TRBV5-1
J: TRBJ2-3
size: NA
CDR3: CASSRGTSGGPTDTQYF

V: TRBV5-1
J: TRBJ1-2
size: few
CDR3: CASSLETEAPNYGYTF

V: TRBV7-8
J: TRBJ1-5
size: NA
CDR3: CASSLRSRGYSNQPQHF

V: TRBV9
J: TRBJ1-1
size: NA
CDR3: CASSVGDNTEAFF

V: TRBV11-3
J: TRBJ2-7
size: once
CDR3: CASSPQTQQGWSYEQYF

V: TRBV19
J: TRBJ1-1
size: NA
CDR3: CASSRLLATEAFF

V: TRBV6-5
J: TRBJ2-7
size: NA
CDR3: CASRTGGVGEQYF

V: TRBV19
J: TRBJ2-1
size: few
CDR3: CASSIDQGGTGLNEQFF

V: TRBV6-5
J: TRBJ2-2
size: NA
CDR3: CASSYSGQGAGELFF

V: TRBV19
J: TRBJ2-7
size: NA
CDR3: CATARTGVPYEQYF

V: TRBV6-5
J: TRBJ2-7
size: NA
CDR3: CASRPAIPSSYEQYF

V: TRBV18
J: TRBJ2-1
size: few
CDR3: CASSPGTGRFF

V: TRBV7-2
J: TRBJ2-5
size: few
CDR3: CASSLFTLEKETQYF